These 12 T cell receptor beta chains originate from one sample sequenced in a study of blood T cell repertoires in COVID-19. Generated by immunoSEQ multiplex PCR, the TCRdb table keeps only in-frame clones and is missing some. The sample holds about 170,000 clones, about 80% seen once. Sequenced sample: peripheral blood. These receptors originate from a man between 65 and 85 years old with active or convalescent COVID-19.

This chain connects TRBV6-2 or TRBV6-3 to TRBJ2-5, with a tentative D call TRBD2 (6 bases). The CDR3 extends over 15 amino acids. Germline V lookup: CDR1 MNHEY, CDR2 SVGEGT. Trimming took 5 bases from V and 0 from J, leaving 13 bases between them. As DNA, the CDR3 is TGTGCCAGCAGTCCGTACGGGAGCAACCAAGAGACCCAGTACTTC. Protein: CASSPYGSNQETQYF.

The DNA for the CDR3 is TGTGCCAGCAGTTTCGCCGGGGGTTTGGCGAACACCGGGGAGCTGTTTTTT. Encoded protein: CASSFAGGLANTGELFF. This sequence joins TRBV28 and TRBJ2-2, with D possibly matching TRBD2 (6 bases). V was shortened by 3 bases and J by 0 bases, with 14 bases between the two germline ends. The CDR3 is made up of 17 amino acids. Germline V gene data show CDR1 as MDHEN and CDR2 as SYDVKM.

The chain has TRBV7-2 and TRBJ2-7; D is possibly TRBD2 (7 bases). Germline V gene sequence: CDR1 SGHTA, CDR2 FQGNSA. Between the trimmed V and J ends, which lost 4 bases and 7 bases, there was a span of 20 bases. The CDR3 sequence is 15 residues long. The CDR3 reads CASSWGGQGTWEQYF. DNA of the CDR3: TGTGCCAGCAGCTGGGGGGGGCAGGGGACTTGGGAGCAGTACTTC.

This clone has at least ten counts. V and J are TRBV7-9 and TRBJ1-5; a possible D gene is TRBD1 (6 bases). The germline CDR1 and CDR2 sequences are SEHNR and FQNEAQ (reference sequence). CDR3 length: 14 residues. Trimming shortened V by 4 bases and J by 3 bases, and 10 bases separated the two germline ends. For the CDR3, the DNA is TGTGCCAGCAGCTACGGACAGCTCAATCAGCCCCAGCATTTT. This encodes CASSYGQLNQPQHF.

This rearrangement joins TRBV5-1 to TRBJ1-5; the D is unclear. CDR3 length: 16 amino acids. V was shortened by 3 bases and J by 1 base, with 14 bases between the two germline ends. Per germline, CDR1 SGHRS and CDR2 YFSETQ. CDR3 DNA sequence: TGCGCCAGCAGCTCGGACCCTAGCGACAGCAATCAGCCCCAGCATTTT. Its translation is CASSSDPSDSNQPQHF.

The V gene is TRBV29-1, the J gene TRBJ2-2, with 8 positions matching TRBD1. The CDR3 spans 17 residues. Germline V gene lookup returns CDR1 SQVTM and CDR2 ANQGSEA. The V gene end was trimmed by 4 bases and the J gene end by 7 bases; junction bases not matched to a gene: 17. CDR3 in amino acids: CSVGTTRTGSSHGELFF. The CDR3 DNA follows: TGCAGCGTTGGCACCACCCGGACAGGGAGCTCCCACGGGGAGCTGTTTTTT.

CDR3 coding DNA: TGTGCCAGCAGCCCCACCGACAGGGGGGCCAACGTCCTGACTTTC. It translates to CASSPTDRGANVLTF. J is TRBJ2-6 and V is TRBV5-6; a weak D match, TRBD1 (6 bases). V was trimmed by 4 bases and J by 4 bases, leaving 12 bases between them. CDR3 length: 15 residues. Germline V gene data show CDR1 as SGHDT and CDR2 as YYEEEE.

The chain links TRBV6-1 to TRBJ2-2; 7 bases fit TRBD2. Trimming at V came to 1 base and at J to 4 bases, leaving 9 bases not matched to a gene. CDR1 and CDR2 (germline): MNHNS, SASEGT. This CDR3 comprises 17 residues. CDR3 in DNA: TGTGCCAGCAGTGAAGTCTGGGCGGGGGAGCGCACCGGGGAGCTGTTTTTT. Translation gives CASSEVWAGERTGELFF.

The chain couples TRBV18 to TRBJ1-5; a weak D match, TRBD1 (6 bases). The germline V and J ends were trimmed by 2 bases and 4 bases, with 15 bases remaining between them. The CDR3 covers 16 residues. The germline V gene encodes CDR1 KGHSH and CDR2 LQKENI. The CDR3 nucleotides read TGTGCCAGCTCACCAGGGCCAGGGCAGGGGAATCAGCCCCAGCATTTT. It is translated as CASSPGPGQGNQPQHF.

The rearrangement uses TRBV7-9 and TRBJ1-4; possibly TRBD1 for D (5 bases). The CDR3 totals 13 residues. The V and J ends lost 5 bases and 8 bases respectively, with 12 bases between them. CDR1 and CDR2 from the germline V gene are SEHNR and FQNEAQ (reference sequence). CDR3 DNA sequence: TGTGCCAGCAGCCCACAGGTGAACGAAAAACTGTTTTTT. Protein sequence: CASSPQVNEKLFF.

Worth noting for this clone: Other DNA sequences within the sample encode an identical CDR3. The V call is TRBV14, the J call TRBJ1-5; the D gene is possibly TRBD1 (6 bases). This CDR3 has 14 residues. Germline CDR1 is SGHDN and CDR2 is FVKESK. V lost 1 base to trimming and J lost 7 bases, with 11 bases between them. The chain's CDR3 is CASSQGRGGQPQHF. Written as DNA, the CDR3 is TGTGCCAGCAGCCAAGGCAGGGGCGGACAGCCCCAGCATTTT.

The chain employs TRBV30 and TRBJ2-5, with 7 bases lining up with TRBD2. V dropped 4 bases and J dropped 4; count of bases not matched to a gene: 12. Germline V gene sequence: CDR1 GTSNPN, CDR2 SVGIG (reference sequence). CDR3 size: 15 residues. CDR3 sequence reads: CAWNKRRVAGETQYF. Written as DNA, the CDR3 is TGTGCCTGGAATAAGAGGAGGGTAGCGGGAGAGACCCAGTACTTC.